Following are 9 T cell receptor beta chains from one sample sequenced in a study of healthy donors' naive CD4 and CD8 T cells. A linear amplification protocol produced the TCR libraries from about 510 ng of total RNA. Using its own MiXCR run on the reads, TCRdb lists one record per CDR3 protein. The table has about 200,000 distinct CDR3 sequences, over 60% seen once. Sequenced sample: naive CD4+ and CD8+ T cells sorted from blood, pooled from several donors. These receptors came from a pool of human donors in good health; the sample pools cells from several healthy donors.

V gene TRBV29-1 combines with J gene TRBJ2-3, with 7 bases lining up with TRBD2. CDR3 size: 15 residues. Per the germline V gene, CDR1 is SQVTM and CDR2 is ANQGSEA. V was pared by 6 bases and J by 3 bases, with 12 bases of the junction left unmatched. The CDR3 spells CSVGRDYELTDTQYF. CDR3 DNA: TGCAGCGTGGGCCGGGACTACGAACTTACAGATACGCAGTATTTT.

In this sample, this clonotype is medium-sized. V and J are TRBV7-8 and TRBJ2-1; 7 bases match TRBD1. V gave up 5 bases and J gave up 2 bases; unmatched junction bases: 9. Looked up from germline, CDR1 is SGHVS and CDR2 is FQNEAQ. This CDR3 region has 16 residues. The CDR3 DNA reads TGTGCCAGCAGCGGTACTCCGGGACAGCCCTACAATGAGCAGTTCTTC. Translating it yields CASSGTPGQPYNEQFF. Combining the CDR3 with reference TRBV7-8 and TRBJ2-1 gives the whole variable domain GAGVSQSPRYKVAKRGQDVALRCDPISGHVSLFWYQQALGQGPEFLTYFQNEAQLDKSGLPSDRFFAERPEGSVSTLKIQRTQQEDSAVYLCASSGTPGQPYNEQFFGPGTRLTVL.

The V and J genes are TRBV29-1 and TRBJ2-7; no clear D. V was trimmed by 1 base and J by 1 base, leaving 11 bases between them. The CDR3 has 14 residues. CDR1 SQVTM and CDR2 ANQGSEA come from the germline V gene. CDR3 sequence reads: CSVEGSGLSYEQYF. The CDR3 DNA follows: TGCAGCGTTGAAGGCAGTGGGTTGTCCTACGAGCAGTACTTC.

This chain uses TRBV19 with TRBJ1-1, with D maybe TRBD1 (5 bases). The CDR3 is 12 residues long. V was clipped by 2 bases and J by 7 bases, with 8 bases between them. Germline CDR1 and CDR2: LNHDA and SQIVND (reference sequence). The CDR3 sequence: CASSIPRVEAFF. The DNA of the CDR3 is TGTGCCAGTAGTATACCCAGGGTTGAAGCTTTCTTT.

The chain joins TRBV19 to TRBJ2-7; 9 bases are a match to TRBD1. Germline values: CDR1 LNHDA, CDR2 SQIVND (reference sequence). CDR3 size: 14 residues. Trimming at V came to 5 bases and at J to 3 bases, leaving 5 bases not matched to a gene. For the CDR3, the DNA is TGTGCCAGTAGTCGGACAGGGGCCCGCTACGAGCAGTACTTC. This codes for CASSRTGARYEQYF.

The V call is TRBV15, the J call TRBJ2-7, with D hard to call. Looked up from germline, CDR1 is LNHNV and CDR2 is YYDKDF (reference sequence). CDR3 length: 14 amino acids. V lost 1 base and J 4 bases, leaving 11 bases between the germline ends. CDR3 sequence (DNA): TGTGCCACCAGCAGAGTCCCCGATCCATACGAGCAGTACTTC. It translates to CATSRVPDPYEQYF.

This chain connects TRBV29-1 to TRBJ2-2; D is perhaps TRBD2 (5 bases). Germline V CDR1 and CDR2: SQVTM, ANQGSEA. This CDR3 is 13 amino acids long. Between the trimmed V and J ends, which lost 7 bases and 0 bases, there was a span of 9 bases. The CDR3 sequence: CSGRTPNTGELFF. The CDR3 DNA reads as TGCAGCGGCAGGACTCCGAACACCGGGGAGCTGTTTTTT.

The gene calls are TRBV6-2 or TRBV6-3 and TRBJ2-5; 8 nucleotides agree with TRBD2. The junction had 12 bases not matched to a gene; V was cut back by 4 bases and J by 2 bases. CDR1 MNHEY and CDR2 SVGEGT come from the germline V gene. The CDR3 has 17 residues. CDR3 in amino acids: CASSWLAGTSRQETQYF. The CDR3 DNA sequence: TGTGCCAGCAGTTGGCTAGCGGGCACATCACGTCAAGAGACCCAGTACTTC.

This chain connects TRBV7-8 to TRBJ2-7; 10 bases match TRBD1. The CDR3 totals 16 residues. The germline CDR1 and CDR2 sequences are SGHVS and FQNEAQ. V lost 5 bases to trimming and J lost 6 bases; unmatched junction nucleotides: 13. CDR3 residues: CASSKDPGTGAIEQYF. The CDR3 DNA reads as TGTGCCAGCAGCAAAGATCCCGGGACAGGGGCGATCGAGCAGTACTTC.